What follows are 20 T cell receptor beta chains derived from one specimen sequenced in a study of cytomegalovirus exposure and HLA in healthy donors. 60 Vbeta and 13 Jbeta primers were used in PCR. Assay used: immunoSEQ multiplex PCR; TCRdb lists only in-frame clones, some missing. This table holds some 180,000 clones, around 80% found once. The specimen was PBMCs. Receptors originate from a woman under 40 in good health and CMV-seronegative.

The CDR3 region has the DNA TGTGCCAGCAGCCAACCGACAGGTCCGCTGAGATCCACAGATACGCAGTATTTT. It is translated as CASSQPTGPLRSTDTQYF. The V gene is TRBV14, the J gene TRBJ2-3; D perhaps matches TRBD1 (6 bases). CDR3 length: 18 residues. Germline assignment: CDR1 SGHDN and CDR2 FVKESK. Trimming pared 2 bases from V and 2 bases from J, leaving 20 bases between.

This rearrangement joins TRBV4-3 to TRBJ2-7; 11 nucleotides align to TRBD2. The junction had 0 bases not matched to a gene; V was cut back by 1 base and J by 1 base. Germline V gene lookup returns CDR1 LGHNA and CDR2 YSLEER. The CDR3 length is 15 residues. The CDR3 bases are TGCGCCAGCAGCCAAGGACTAGCGGGGTCCTACGAGCAGTACTTC. As protein: CASSQGLAGSYEQYF.

V usage is TRBV11-3 and J usage is TRBJ2-1; D gene uncertain. From germline, CDR1 is SGHNT and CDR2 YENEEA. This CDR3 has 15 amino acids. V was trimmed by 3 bases and J by 0 bases, leaving 9 bases between them. The CDR3 region has the DNA TGTGCCAGCAGCTTGCAGGTTAGCTCCTACAATGAGCAGTTCTTC. This encodes CASSLQVSSYNEQFF.

The rearrangement joins TRBV6-1 to TRBJ1-1; 9 positions match TRBD1. Looked up from germline, CDR1 is MNHNS and CDR2 is SASEGT. The junction had 7 bases not matched to a gene; V was cut back by 3 bases and J by 8 bases. This CDR3 is built from 14 residues. CDR3 sequence (DNA): TGTGCCAGCAGTGACCCCCCGACAGGGGGAGAAGCTTTCTTT. It codes for CASSDPPTGGEAFF.

This clone showed up just once. V and J are TRBV27 and TRBJ2-5, with 9 nucleotides matching TRBD2. The V and J ends lost 3 bases and 5 bases, in that order; junction bases with no gene match: 10. The V gene's germline CDR1 is MNHEY and CDR2 SMNVEV (reference sequence). CDR3 size: 16 residues. CDR3 sequence reads: CASSFWRGGPGETQYF. The CDR3 bases are TGTGCCAGCAGTTTTTGGCGGGGGGGCCCGGGCGAGACCCAGTACTTC.

This chain connects TRBV4-3 to TRBJ1-3; D remains unclear. CDR1 LGHNA and CDR2 YSLEER come from the germline V gene. The CDR3 length is 15 residues. Trimming cost V 0 bases and J 3 bases, with 9 bases left between them. CDR3 bases: TGCGCCAGCAGCCAAGATGCCAGACTTGGAAACACCATATATTTT. Amino acid sequence: CASSQDARLGNTIYF.

V gene TRBV30 combines with J gene TRBJ2-7; the match to TRBD1 covers 9 bases. The CDR3 totals 14 residues. The trim removed 8 bases at V and 6 bases at J, leaving 14 bases unmatched. Germline V lookup: CDR1 GTSNPN, CDR2 SVGIG (reference sequence). Written as DNA, the CDR3 is TGTGCCGTGAAGCCGGGACAGGGCGTGGGCGAGCAGTACTTC. Protein sequence: CAVKPGQGVGEQYF.

V usage is TRBV29-1 and J usage is TRBJ2-7; 12 positions agree with TRBD1. V shed 6 bases and J 3 bases; nucleotides not matched to a gene: 6. Germline V gene lookup returns CDR1 SQVTM and CDR2 ANQGSEA. The CDR3 runs to 14 residues. The DNA of the CDR3 is TGCAGCGTGTCCGGGACAGGGGGCCACTACGAGCAGTACTTC. This sequence encodes CSVSGTGGHYEQYF.

The V call is TRBV10-3, the J call TRBJ2-3, with 7 bases lining up with TRBD2. The CDR3 has 14 residues. The germline CDR1 and CDR2 sequences are ENHRY and SYGVKD. With 4 bases clipped from V and 3 bases from J, the junction kept 4 bases outside the gene matches. Here the CDR3 DNA reads TGTGCCATCAGTGGGAGACTAGCTACAGATACGCAGTATTTT. Its protein is CAISGRLATDTQYF.

J is TRBJ1-6 and V is TRBV18; TRBD1 agrees at 7 bases. Germline CDR1 KGHSH, CDR2 LQKENI. V trimming: 1 base; J trimming: 9 bases; junction bases outside the gene matches: 18. This CDR3 comprises 19 residues. Written as DNA, the CDR3 is TGTGCCAGCTCACCACGGACCCCAGGGGGAAGGATTTTAAGTTCACCCCTCCACTTT. Encoded protein: CASSPRTPGGRILSSPLHF.

The V and J genes are TRBV18 and TRBJ1-1; D may be TRBD1 (6 bases). V gave up 2 bases and J gave up 2 bases, with 9 bases separating them. CDR3 length: 14 amino acids. CDR1 KGHSH and CDR2 LQKENI come from the germline V gene. The CDR3 sequence is CASSPKQGNTEAFF. The CDR3 DNA reads as TGTGCCAGCTCACCAAAACAGGGCAACACTGAAGCTTTCTTT.

V gene TRBV30 combines with J gene TRBJ2-5, with 8 bases matching TRBD2. Germline-derived CDR1 and CDR2 are GTSNPN and SVGIG (reference sequence). Trimming took 0 bases from V and 4 from J; bases not matched to a gene: 4. The CDR3 is 14 residues long. CDR3 protein: CAWSVSGTAETQYF. The DNA of the CDR3 is TGTGCCTGGAGTGTTAGCGGGACCGCAGAGACCCAGTACTTC.

The V call is TRBV7-2, the J call TRBJ1-2; D is possibly TRBD1 (6 bases). The germline V gene encodes CDR1 SGHTA and CDR2 FQGNSA. This CDR3 contains 17 residues. Trimming took off 2 bases at V and 3 bases at J, with 19 bases between the two ends. The CDR3 region is CASSLWSWGRGYYGYTF. The CDR3 DNA follows: TGTGCCAGCAGCTTATGGTCGTGGGGCAGGGGATACTATGGCTACACCTTC.

The chain links TRBV19 to TRBJ2-7; D gene ambiguous. Germline lookup yields CDR1 LNHDA and CDR2 SQIVND (reference sequence). The CDR3 contains 14 residues. Trimming took off 0 bases at V and 0 bases at J, with 6 bases between the two ends. The CDR3 sequence: CASSIDVSSYEQYF. CDR3 DNA sequence: TGTGCCAGTAGTATAGATGTCTCCTCCTACGAGCAGTACTTC.

This chain's CDR3 is CASSPPTGLDYGYTF. In DNA, the CDR3 is TGTGCCAGCAGCCCCCCGACAGGTCTCGACTATGGCTACACCTTC. This chain joins TRBV7-9 and TRBJ1-2; possibly TRBD1 for D (6 bases). Looked up from germline, CDR1 is SEHNR and CDR2 is FQNEAQ (reference sequence). The CDR3 is 15 amino acids. The germline V and J ends were trimmed by 5 bases and 3 bases, with 16 bases remaining between them.

V and J are TRBV9 and TRBJ1-6; a possible D gene is TRBD1 (6 bases). This CDR3 is built from 13 residues. CDR1 and CDR2 (germline): SGDLS, YYNGEE. The V end was cut by 0 bases, the J end by 9 bases, with 7 bases between. The CDR3 is CASSVGQASPLHF. The CDR3 DNA sequence: TGTGCCAGCAGCGTAGGACAGGCTTCACCCCTCCACTTT.

This chain links TRBV7-8 with TRBJ1-5; 7 bases line up with TRBD1. Germline trimming cut 1 base from V and 2 bases from J; bases unmatched to any gene: 8. This CDR3 region has 17 residues. The germline V gene encodes CDR1 SGHVS and CDR2 FQNEAQ. CDR3 residues: CASSLGRGLIRNQPQHF. The CDR3 coding sequence is TGTGCCAGCAGCTTAGGGAGGGGGCTGATTCGCAATCAGCCCCAGCATTTT.

This chain connects TRBV10-3 to TRBJ2-1, with D perhaps TRBD2 (7 bases). In germline, CDR1 is ENHRY, CDR2 SYGVKD. The V end was cut by 0 bases, the J end by 9 bases, with 24 bases between. This CDR3 region has 18 residues. CDR3 nucleotides: TGTGCCATCAGTGAGTCGCCGGGGGGCAGGAGACCCCCGGGTGAGCAGTTCTTC. Translation: CAISESPGGRRPPGEQFF.

This chain joins TRBV19 and TRBJ2-1, with 11 bases identical to TRBD2. The junction had 3 bases not matched to a gene; V was cut back by 5 bases and J by 3 bases. The CDR3 is made up of 15 amino acids. Germline CDR1 reads LNHDA; CDR2 reads SQIVND (reference sequence). This chain's CDR3 is CASSAGTSGYNEQFF. CDR3 in DNA: TGTGCCAGTAGTGCCGGGACTAGCGGCTACAATGAGCAGTTCTTC.

This clone was detected only a few times. This sequence joins TRBV5-1 and TRBJ1-6; D is undetermined. This CDR3 comprises 15 residues. Germline CDR1 reads SGHRS; CDR2 reads YFSETQ. Trimming shortened V by 5 bases and J by 0 bases, and 9 bases separated the two germline ends. Written as DNA, the CDR3 is TGCGCCAGCAGTACCGAGAGCTCCTATAATTCACCCCTCCACTTT. Translating gives CASSTESSYNSPLHF.